These 5 T cell receptor beta chains originate from one sample sequenced in a study of cytomegalovirus exposure and HLA in healthy donors. TCRdb's copy holds only in-frame clones and misses some; the assay was immunoSEQ multiplex PCR. The sample has roughly 100,000 clones, about 95% seen once. Sequenced sample: PBMCs. These receptors were collected from a woman between 18 and 29 years old in good health and CMV-seronegative.

This chain connects TRBV6-1 to TRBJ1-2; 7 positions agree with TRBD1. CDR1 is MNHNS, CDR2 SASEGT, per germline. The CDR3 spans 15 residues. Trimming took 5 bases from V and 4 from J; bases not matched to a gene: 10. In DNA form, the CDR3 reads TGTGCCAGCAGTAGTCCCGGGACAGTCCGCTATGGCTACACCTTC. Its protein product is CASSSPGTVRYGYTF.

The rearrangement joins TRBV5-1 to TRBJ2-1, with 10 bases identical to TRBD2. The length of the CDR3 is 18 residues. V lost 1 base and J lost 6; bases outside the gene matches: 13. The V gene's germline CDR1 is SGHRS and CDR2 YFSETQ. CDR3 nucleotides: TGCGCCAGCAGCTTGTCACCGAAGCTAGCGGGAGTAAGCAATGAGCAGTTCTTC. Its protein product is CASSLSPKLAGVSNEQFF.

The chain is built from TRBV7-2 and TRBJ2-7; D perhaps matches TRBD2 (6 bases). Trimming took off 3 bases at V and 5 bases at J, with 20 bases between the two ends. The V gene's germline CDR1 is SGHTA and CDR2 FQGNSA. This CDR3 is built from 16 residues. This CDR3 reads CASSFSGGFTRNEQYF. CDR3 bases: TGTGCCAGCAGCTTCTCCGGGGGTTTCACTCGGAACGAGCAGTACTTC.

The rearrangement uses TRBV4-3 and TRBJ2-1; 8 nucleotides align to TRBD2. The CDR3 runs to 17 residues. CDR1 and CDR2 (germline): LGHNA, YSLEER. Losses at the gene ends were 1 base for V and 4 bases for J; bases not matched to a gene: 9. DNA of the CDR3: TGCGCCAGCAGCCAAGGGGGCGGGTCGGGGGGGTACAATGAGCAGTTCTTC. Translated: CASSQGGGSGGYNEQFF.

This rearrangement joins TRBV4-1 to TRBJ1-4; D may be TRBD1 (6 bases). Germline V gives CDR1 MGHRA, CDR2 YSYEKL. CDR3 length: 15 amino acids. V lost 5 bases, J lost 0 bases, and 10 bases lay in between. CDR3 in DNA: TGCGCCAGCAGCTACGGGACAACAACTAATGAAAAACTGTTTTTT. This gives the protein CASSYGTTTNEKLFF.